This T cell receptor (beta chain) originates from a study of T-cell memory formation after mild COVID-19. Study conclusions and caveats: Prior to infection, memory already included some responding clones, suggesting cross-reactive memory joined. Contracting CD8+ clones were enriched in EMRA, CD4+ mainly in CM and EM.

TCRdb reprocessed the 5' RACE reads via MiXCR and lists one record per CDR3 protein. The sample has just over 350,000 distinct CDR3 sequences; about an eighth are singletons. Germline CDR1 LGHNA, CDR2 YNFKEQ. Deletions cut 2 bases from V and 8 bases from J, with 15 bases between. The CDR3 extends over 15 amino acids. A note on this clonotype: The antigen remains undetermined.

This sequence was found in a man between 18 and 35 years old who had mild COVID-19 (a few samples of this study predate the infection). Cell type and time point are not known. The sequenced material came from PBMCs or a T cell subset sorted from them (not recorded which). The chain combines TRBV4-2 with TRBJ1-4, with D possibly being TRBD1 (5 bases). In DNA, the CDR3 is TGTGCCAGCAGCCAAACCGGGACTCCGGGGGAAAAACTGTTTTTT. Translating gives CASSQTGTPGEKLFF.